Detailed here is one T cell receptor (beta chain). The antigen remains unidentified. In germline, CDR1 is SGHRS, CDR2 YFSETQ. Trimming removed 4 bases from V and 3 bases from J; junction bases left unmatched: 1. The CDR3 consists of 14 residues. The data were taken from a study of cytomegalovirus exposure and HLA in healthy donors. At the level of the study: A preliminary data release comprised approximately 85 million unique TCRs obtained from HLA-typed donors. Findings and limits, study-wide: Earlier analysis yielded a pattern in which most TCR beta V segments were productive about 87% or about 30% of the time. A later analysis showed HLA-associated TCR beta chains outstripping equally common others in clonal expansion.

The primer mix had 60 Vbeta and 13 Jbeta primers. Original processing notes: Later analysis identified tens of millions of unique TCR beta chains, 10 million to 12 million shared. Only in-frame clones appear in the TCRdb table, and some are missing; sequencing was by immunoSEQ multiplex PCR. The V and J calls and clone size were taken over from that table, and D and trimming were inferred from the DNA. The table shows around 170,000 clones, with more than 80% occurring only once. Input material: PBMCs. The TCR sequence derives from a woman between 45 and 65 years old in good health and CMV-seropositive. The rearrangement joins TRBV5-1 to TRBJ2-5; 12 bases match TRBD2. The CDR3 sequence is CASSRTSGEETQYF. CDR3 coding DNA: TGCGCCAGCAGCAGGACTAGCGGGGAAGAGACCCAGTACTTC.